This T cell receptor (beta chain) is from a study of Ad26.COV2.S vaccination and SARS-CoV-2 variants. TCRdb's copy holds only in-frame clones and misses some; the assay was immunoSEQ multiplex PCR. The sample includes roughly 510,000 clones, around nine tenths seen only once; the top ten take about 13%. Stated treatment: around 19 received Ad26.COV2.S at low or high dose, single or two shots; several received placebo; per-sample allocation not given. Samples came from day 63 after the first vaccine or placebo injection. Germline CDR1 SGHAT, CDR2 FQNNGV. The J segment lost 10 bases and the V segment lost 0 bases, leaving 2 bases of the junction unmatched. The CDR3 is 13 amino acids.

The J gene is TRBJ2-1, the V gene TRBV11-2, with 8 nucleotides matching TRBD2. This sequence originates from a person between 18 and 59 years old who received the Ad26.COV2.S COVID-19 vaccine or a placebo. The material was peripheral blood, obtained in a trial of Ad26.COV2.S vaccine versus placebo. The CDR3 is CASSLEVAGEQFF. DNA for the CDR3: TGTGCCAGCAGCTTAGAGGTAGCGGGAGAGCAGTTCTTC.